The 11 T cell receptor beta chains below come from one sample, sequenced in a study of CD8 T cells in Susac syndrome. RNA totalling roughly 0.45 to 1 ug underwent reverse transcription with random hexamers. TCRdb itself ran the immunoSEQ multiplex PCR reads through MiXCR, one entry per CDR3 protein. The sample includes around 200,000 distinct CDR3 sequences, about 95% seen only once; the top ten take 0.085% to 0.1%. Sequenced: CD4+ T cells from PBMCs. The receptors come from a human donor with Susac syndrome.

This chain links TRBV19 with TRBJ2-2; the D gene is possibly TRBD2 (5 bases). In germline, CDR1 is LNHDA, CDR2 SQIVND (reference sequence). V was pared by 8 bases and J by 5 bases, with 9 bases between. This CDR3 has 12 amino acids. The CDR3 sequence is CASGSFTGELFF. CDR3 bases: TGTGCCAGTGGGAGTTTTACCGGGGAGCTGTTTTTT.

The CDR3 sequence is CASSVYLASLSDTQYF. DNA of the CDR3: TGTGCCAGCAGCGTATATCTAGCCAGCCTCTCAGATACGCAGTATTTT. The chain is built from TRBV9 and TRBJ2-3, with a tentative D call TRBD2 (5 bases). Germline CDR1 is SGDLS and CDR2 is YYNGEE. The CDR3 contains 16 residues. The germline V and J ends were trimmed by 1 base and 4 bases, with 16 bases remaining between them.

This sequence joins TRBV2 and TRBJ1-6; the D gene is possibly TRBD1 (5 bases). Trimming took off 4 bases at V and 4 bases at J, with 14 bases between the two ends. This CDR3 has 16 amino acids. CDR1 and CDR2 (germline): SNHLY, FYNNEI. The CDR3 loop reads CASSGGTTLYNSPLHF. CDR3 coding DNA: TGTGCCAGCAGTGGAGGGACCACTCTGTATAATTCACCCCTCCACTTT.

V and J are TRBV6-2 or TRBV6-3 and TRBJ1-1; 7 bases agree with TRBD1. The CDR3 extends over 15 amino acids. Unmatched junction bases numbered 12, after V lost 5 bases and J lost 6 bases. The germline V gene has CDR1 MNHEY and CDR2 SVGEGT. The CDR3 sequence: CASSDQGGGSPEAFF. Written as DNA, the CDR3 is TGTGCCAGCAGTGACCAAGGGGGCGGAAGTCCTGAAGCTTTCTTT.

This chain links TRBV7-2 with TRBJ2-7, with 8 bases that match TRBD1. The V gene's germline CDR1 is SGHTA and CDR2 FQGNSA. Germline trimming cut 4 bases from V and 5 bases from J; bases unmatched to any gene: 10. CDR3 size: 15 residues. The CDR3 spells CASSSPTRTGNEQYF. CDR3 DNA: TGTGCCAGCAGCTCACCTACCAGGACAGGGAACGAGCAGTACTTC. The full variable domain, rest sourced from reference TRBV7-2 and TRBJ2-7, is GAGVSQSPSNKVTEKGKDVELRCDPISGHTALYWYRQSLGQGLEFLIYFQGNSAPDKSGLPSDRFSAERTGGSVSTLTIQRTQQEDSAVYLCASSSPTRTGNEQYFGPGTRLTVT.

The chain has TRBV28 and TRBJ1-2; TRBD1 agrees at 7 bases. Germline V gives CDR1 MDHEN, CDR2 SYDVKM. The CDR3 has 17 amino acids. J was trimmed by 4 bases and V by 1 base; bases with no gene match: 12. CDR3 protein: CASSLSRIGGAGYGYTF. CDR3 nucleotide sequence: TGTGCCAGCAGTTTATCCCGGATAGGGGGCGCAGGCTATGGCTACACCTTC.

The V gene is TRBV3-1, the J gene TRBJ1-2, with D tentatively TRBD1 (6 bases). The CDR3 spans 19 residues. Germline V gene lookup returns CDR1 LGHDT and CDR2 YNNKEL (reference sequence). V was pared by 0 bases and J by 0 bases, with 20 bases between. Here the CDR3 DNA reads TGTGCCAGCAGCCAAGATCCACGCCGAGGACAGAGACCTAACTATGGCTACACCTTC. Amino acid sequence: CASSQDPRRGQRPNYGYTF.

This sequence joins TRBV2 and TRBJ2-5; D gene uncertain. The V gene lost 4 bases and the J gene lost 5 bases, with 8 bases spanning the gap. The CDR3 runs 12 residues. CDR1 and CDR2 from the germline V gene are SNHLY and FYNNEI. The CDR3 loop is CASSGPWETQYF. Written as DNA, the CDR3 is TGTGCCAGCAGTGGTCCGTGGGAGACCCAGTACTTC.

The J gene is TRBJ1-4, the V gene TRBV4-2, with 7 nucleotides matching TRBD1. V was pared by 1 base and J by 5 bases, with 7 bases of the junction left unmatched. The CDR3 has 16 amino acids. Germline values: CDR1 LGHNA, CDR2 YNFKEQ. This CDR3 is CASSQGFGTANEKLFF. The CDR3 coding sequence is TGTGCCAGCAGCCAAGGCTTCGGGACAGCGAATGAAAAACTGTTTTTT.

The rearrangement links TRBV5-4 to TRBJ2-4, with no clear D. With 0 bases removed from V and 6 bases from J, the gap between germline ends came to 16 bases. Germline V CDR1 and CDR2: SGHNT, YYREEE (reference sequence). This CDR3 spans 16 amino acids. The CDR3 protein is CASSLAIGPNRNIQYF. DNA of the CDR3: TGTGCCAGCAGCTTGGCCATCGGTCCCAACCGAAACATTCAGTACTTC.

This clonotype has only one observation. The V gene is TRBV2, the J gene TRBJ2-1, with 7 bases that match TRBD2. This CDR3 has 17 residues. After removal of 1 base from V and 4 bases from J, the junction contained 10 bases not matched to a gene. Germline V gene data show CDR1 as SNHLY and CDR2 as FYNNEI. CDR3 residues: CASSEDWEGLIYNEQFF. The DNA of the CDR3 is TGTGCCAGCAGTGAAGACTGGGAGGGGCTTATTTACAATGAGCAGTTCTTC.